Each of the 13 T cell receptor beta chains below was sequenced from the same sample in a study of blood T cell repertoires in COVID-19. TCRdb's copy holds only in-frame clones and misses some; the assay was immunoSEQ multiplex PCR. This table holds around 110,000 clones, about four fifths found once. Sequencing was performed on peripheral blood. Receptor source: a woman between 65 and 79 years old with acute or convalescent COVID-19.

J is TRBJ2-7 and V is TRBV3-1 (or the pseudogene TRBV3-2), with 11 bases identical to TRBD1. V lost 1 base to trimming and J lost 3 bases; unmatched junction nucleotides: 2. CDR3 length: 15 residues. Germline V gives CDR1 LGHDT, CDR2 YNNKEL (reference sequence). This chain's CDR3 is CASSQGGTGGYEQYV. CDR3 sequence (DNA): TGTGCCAGCAGCCAAGGTGGGACAGGGGGCTACGAGCAGTACGTC.

The chain uses TRBV6-5 and TRBJ1-1, with 7 bases identical to TRBD1. V lost 5 bases to trimming and J lost 0 bases; unmatched junction nucleotides: 6. This CDR3 spans 15 amino acids. CDR1 MNHEY and CDR2 SVGAGI come from the germline V gene. The CDR3 bases are TGTGCCAGCAGTCAGGGGGGAAGAATGAACACTGAAGCTTTCTTT. It translates to CASSQGGRMNTEAFF.

This chain connects TRBV15 to TRBJ2-1, with 8 positions matching TRBD2. Germline-derived CDR1 and CDR2 are LNHNV and YYDKDF (reference sequence). The CDR3 is 15 residues long. Unmatched junction bases numbered 5, after V lost 1 base and J lost 6 bases. The CDR3 bases are TGTGCCACCAGCAGAGGGGACACTAGCGGCAATGAGCAGTTCTTC. Translating gives CATSRGDTSGNEQFF.

This chain links TRBV13 with TRBJ2-7; 8 positions agree with TRBD1. V lost 5 bases and J lost 5; bases outside the gene matches: 11. CDR1 and CDR2 (germline): PRHDT, FYEKMQ (reference sequence). The CDR3 loop spans 15 amino acids. CDR3 sequence: CASSRGQGVFDEQYF. The CDR3 nucleotides are TGTGCCAGCAGCCGAGGACAGGGTGTTTTCGACGAGCAGTACTTC. The complete variable domain, with remaining parts taken from reference TRBV13 and TRBJ2-7, reads AAGVIQSPRHLIKEKRETATLKCYPIPRHDTVYWYQQGPGQDPQFLISFYEKMQSDKGSIPDRFSAQQFSDYHSELNMSSLELGDSALYFCASSRGQGVFDEQYFGPGTRLTVT.

The gene calls are TRBV6-5 and TRBJ1-2; D is uncertain. This CDR3 is built from 13 residues. V was cut by 6 bases and J by 3 bases, with 11 bases left in between. Germline lookup yields CDR1 MNHEY and CDR2 SVGAGI. The CDR3 protein is CASSLGWDYGYTF. The DNA for the CDR3 is TGTGCCAGCAGCCTGGGCTGGGACTATGGCTACACCTTC.

Only a few counts were recorded for this clone. This chain links TRBV4-3 with TRBJ1-2; D gene unclear. CDR1 and CDR2 from the germline V gene are LGHNA and YSLEER. The CDR3 is 17 residues long. V shed 2 bases and J shed 7 bases, with 23 bases lying between them. CDR3 bases: TGCGCCAGCAGCCAAAGCCCTTCTCGTCTGTCGGGAAGTGGCTACACCTTC. Protein product: CASSQSPSRLSGSGYTF.

The rearrangement uses TRBV19 and TRBJ1-4; D is undetermined. The V gene lost 4 bases and the J gene lost 0 bases, with 9 bases spanning the gap. The CDR3 runs 15 residues. Germline lookup yields CDR1 LNHDA and CDR2 SQIVND (reference sequence). CDR3 sequence reads: CASSSYSSTNEKLFF. The CDR3 nucleotides are TGTGCCAGTAGTAGTTACAGCTCAACTAATGAAAAACTGTTTTTT.

The rearrangement joins TRBV23-1 to TRBJ1-2, with 7 bases aligning to TRBD1. TRBV23-1 is designated an ORF whose function remains uncertain. This CDR3 has 14 residues. The J segment lost 8 bases and the V segment lost 4 bases, leaving 10 bases of the junction unmatched. CDR3 nucleotide sequence: TGCGCCAGCAGTCGCAGCCTACAGGGGAACGGCTACACCTTC. It yields the protein CASSRSLQGNGYTF.

The chain employs TRBV3-1 (or the pseudogene TRBV3-2) and TRBJ2-1; tentatively, D is TRBD2 (6 bases). This CDR3 contains 13 residues. The V gene's germline CDR1 is LGHDT and CDR2 YNNKEL (reference sequence). V was clipped by 4 bases and J by 7 bases, with 11 bases between them. CDR3 DNA sequence: TGTGCCAGCAGCCCCAGAGGAGGGAATGAGCAGTTCTTC. This codes for CASSPRGGNEQFF.

The chain employs TRBV3-1 (or the pseudogene TRBV3-2) and TRBJ1-3; D not certain. The germline V gene has CDR1 LGHDT and CDR2 YNNKEL (reference sequence). V lost 6 bases and J lost 0, with 6 bases in between. The CDR3 is 13 residues long. CDR3 sequence reads: CASRTPSGNTIYF. Written as DNA, the CDR3 is TGTGCCAGCAGAACTCCCTCTGGAAACACCATATATTTT.

In DNA form, the CDR3 reads TGCGCCAGCAGCTTGGAGTTCCGAGGAGATGGCTACACCTTC. Translated: CASSLEFRGDGYTF. The chain couples TRBV5-1 to TRBJ1-2; no firm D call. In germline, CDR1 is SGHRS, CDR2 YFSETQ. The CDR3 consists of 14 residues. Trimming stripped 0 bases from V and 6 bases from J, with 12 bases between.

The V call is TRBV6-2 or TRBV6-3, the J call TRBJ1-1; TRBD1 agrees at 7 bases. V was pared by 5 bases and J by 1 base, with 10 bases of the junction left unmatched. The V gene's germline CDR1 is MNHEY and CDR2 SVGEGT. CDR3 length: 16 amino acids. This chain's CDR3 is CASSPDRIGPNTEAFF. In DNA, the CDR3 is TGTGCCAGCAGTCCGGACAGGATAGGCCCGAACACTGAAGCTTTCTTT.

The sample holds one count of this clone. The chain carries TRBV2 and TRBJ1-5; a possible D gene is TRBD1 (5 bases). V lost 7 bases and J 9 bases, leaving 16 bases between the germline ends. The CDR3 has 13 amino acids. CDR1 and CDR2 from the germline V gene are SNHLY and FYNNEI. CDR3 region: CASISDTGGPQHF. Here the CDR3 DNA reads TGTGCCAGCATTTCGGACACGGGAGGGCCCCAGCATTTT.